Listed below are T cell receptor beta chains from one sample, sequenced in a study of T-cell memory formation after mild COVID-19. A single record per CDR3 protein comes from TCRdb applying MiXCR to the 5' RACE reads. The sample has approximately 100,000 distinct CDR3 sequences, approximately 25% seen once. Sequencing was carried out using PBMCs or a T cell subset sorted from them (not recorded which). The receptors come from a man aged 18 to 29 who had mild COVID-19 (a few samples of this study predate the infection). Cell type and time point are not known. Both conserved end residues are part of each CDR3. The D gene is left open where the match is weak. Clone size, where shown, is once, few, many, or a class for clones that have expanded.

d_call	v_call	j_call	clone_size	cdr3_nt	cdr3_aa
NA	TRBV5-1	TRBJ1-6	NA	TGCGCCAGCAGTCAAGGGACCCTCCTTTCACCCCTCCACTTT	CASSQGTLLSPLHF
NA	TRBV2	TRBJ1-3	NA	TGTGCCAGCAGTGCTACGGGACGCCAGTCGGACACCATATATTTT	CASSATGRQSDTIYF
NA	TRBV6-2/TRBV6-3	TRBJ2-5	NA	TGTGCCAGCAGTCCCGAGGGGCAAGAGACCCAGTACTTC	CASSPEGQETQYF
NA	TRBV7-9	TRBJ1-1	NA	TGTGCCAGCAGCCCACCCGAGGCAGTGAACACTGAAGCTTTCTTT	CASSPPEAVNTEAFF
NA	TRBV3-2	TRBJ2-7	NA	TGTGCCAGCACCCAGACGGGGGGGAACGCCCCCTCCCACGAGCAGTACTTC	CASTQTGGNAPSHEQYF
NA	TRBV7-6	TRBJ2-3	NA	TGTGCCAGCAGCCCAGGGCTCCGCACAGATACGCAGTATTTT	CASSPGLRTDTQYF
NA	TRBV19	TRBJ2-3	NA	TGTGCCAGTAGTTCCCAACGAGATACGCAGTATTTT	CASSSQRDTQYF
NA	TRBV4-1	TRBJ2-1	NA	TGCGCCAGCAGCCAAGCACAGAACAATGAGCAGTTCTTC	CASSQAQNNEQFF
NA	TRBV7-9	TRBJ1-1	NA	TGTGCCAGCAGCCCAGACCTTAACACTGAAGCTTTCTTT	CASSPDLNTEAFF
NA	TRBV7-9	TRBJ2-3	few	TGTGCCAGCAGCCTAATGAGTGTCCGGGTGGTTACGCAGTATTTT	CASSLMSVRVVTQYF
TRBD2	TRBV5-1	TRBJ2-3	few	TGCGCCAGCACGGGGGAGGGAGCAGATACGCAGTATTTT	CASTGEGADTQYF
TRBD2	TRBV5-1	TRBJ2-2	few	TGCGCCAGCACCGGGACTAGCGGGAACACCGGGGAGCTGTTTTTT	CASTGTSGNTGELFF
TRBD1	TRBV6-5	TRBJ2-1	NA	TGTGCCAGCAGTTATAGACAGGGCGGGGAGCAGTTCTTC	CASSYRQGGEQFF
NA	TRBV6-2/TRBV6-3	TRBJ2-3	NA	TGTGCCAGCAGTCGCGGACGGGAATTGGATACGCAGTATTTT	CASSRGRELDTQYF
TRBD1	TRBV5-6	TRBJ1-6	few	TGTGCCAGCAGCTTGGCCGACAGGGGGTCTACACCCCTCCACTTT	CASSLADRGSTPLHF
NA	TRBV7-9	TRBJ2-2	few	TGTGCCAGCAGCTTAATTGGTTCTGGGATCCGCGCGTCCGGGGAGCTGTTTTTT	CASSLIGSGIRASGELFF
NA	TRBV28	TRBJ1-2	few	TGTGCCAGCAGTCAGGTTGCGGGCTACACCTTC	CASSQVAGYTF
NA	TRBV7-9	TRBJ2-5	few	TGTGCCAGCAGCTGGGGGCCCGCCTCGGCGGAGACCCAGTACTTC	CASSWGPASAETQYF
NA	TRBV5-1	TRBJ2-1	many	TGCGCCAGCAGCTTGTGGCCCGGGGAGGATGAGCAGTTCTTC	CASSLWPGEDEQFF
TRBD2	TRBV11-3	TRBJ2-1	NA	TGTGCCAGCAGCAACTTAGCGGGGGCCTACAATGAGCAGTTCTTC	CASSNLAGAYNEQFF
TRBD1	TRBV5-1	TRBJ1-1	NA	TGCGCCAGCAGATCGGGACAGGAAGCTTTCTTT	CASRSGQEAFF
NA	TRBV15	TRBJ2-3	few	TGTGCCACCAGCAGCCGGGACGCCACGGGAACGCAGTATTTT	CATSSRDATGTQYF
NA	TRBV27	TRBJ2-7	once	TGTGCCAGCTTCGGCCCGGGCGAGCAGTACTTC	CASFGPGEQYF
NA	TRBV5-1	TRBJ1-1	NA	TGCGCCAGCAGCGTGGGGACAATGAACACTGAAGCTTTCTTT	CASSVGTMNTEAFF
NA	TRBV20-1	TRBJ2-7	NA	TGCAGTGCTAGTAAGGGGGTTTCCTACGAGCAGTACTTC	CSASKGVSYEQYF
TRBD2	TRBV5-1	TRBJ2-3	NA	TGCGCCAGCAGGTTCCGGACTAGTAGCACAGATACGCAGTATTTT	CASRFRTSSTDTQYF
NA	TRBV5-4	TRBJ2-2	many	TGTGCCAGCAGTACCCCAGTAGTCAACACCGGGGAGCTGTTTTTT	CASSTPVVNTGELFF
TRBD2	TRBV5-1	TRBJ2-7	few	TGCGCCAGCAGCGCGGGGGACGGACCCTACGAGCAGTACTTC	CASSAGDGPYEQYF
NA	TRBV12-3/TRBV12-4	TRBJ2-5	many	TGTGCCAGCAGCTTAGGTGGGGGGCCCCAAGAGACCCAGTACTTC	CASSLGGGPQETQYF
TRBD2	TRBV2	TRBJ2-1	few	TGTGCCAGCAGTGAATGGCCGGGGGGAACCTCTAATGAGCAGTTCTTC	CASSEWPGGTSNEQFF
NA	TRBV5-1	TRBJ1-2	few	TGCGCCAGCAGCTTGTTGAGTGGGGACTATGGCTACACCTTC	CASSLLSGDYGYTF
TRBD1	TRBV4-1	TRBJ1-2	NA	TGCGCCAGCAGCCTATTACAGGGGGACTATGGCTACACCTTC	CASSLLQGDYGYTF
TRBD2	TRBV7-9	TRBJ2-5	NA	TGTGCCAGCAGCTTAGCCGTGACTAGCGGGGTCGAAGAGACCCAGTACTTC	CASSLAVTSGVEETQYF
NA	TRBV20-1	TRBJ1-5	many	TGCAGTGCTAGAGCCCTCCAGGGGAATCAGCCCCAGCATTTT	CSARALQGNQPQHF
NA	TRBV23-1	TRBJ2-7	NA	TGCGCCAGCAGTCACGAGTCCGAGACGGGGGTGCGGGACGAGCAGTACTTC	CASSHESETGVRDEQYF